One T cell receptor beta chain is described in this entry. No cognate antigen has been identified for it. No clone much larger than this one lies a single base away; base qualities are absent. Libraries were constructed by the immunoSEQ multiplex PCR assay. For the multiplex PCR, a mixture combining 60 forward primers for TCR Vbeta segments and 13 reverse primers for TCR Jbeta segments was used. The CDR3 region of rearranged TCR beta genes was amplified from genomic DNA with a multiplex PCR assay. On the Illumina HiSeq System, the amplified TCR beta libraries were sequenced as 87-base-pair reads. Turning to the authors' computational methods: Across the 500 to 850 repertoires, a later analysis counted some 80 million unique TCR beta chains, roughly 11 million of which were shared by at least two donors. Raw reads were error-corrected and collapsed into unique sequences with a nearest-neighbor algorithm that merged closely related sequences to remove PCR and sequencing errors. Alignment of CDR3 sequences to IMGT reference sequences was used to assign V, D and J gene segments. Each retained sequence needed at least a six-nucleotide match to both a V gene segment and a J gene segment. A rearrangement counted as productive if the CDR3 had no stop codons and remained in frame with V and J, and every other rearrangement counted as non-productive. Following IMGT convention, CDR3 was defined as the stretch from the second conserved V-encoded cysteine to the conserved J-encoded phenylalanine. Sequences without an unambiguous match to a single V gene segment were excluded from the earlier analysis of approximately 600 of the donors. An earlier analysis of 587 of the donors called V segments functional above 56.7% productive rearrangements and segregating when the between-donor standard deviation exceeded 5%. A statistical classification framework was built for diagnosing cytomegalovirus status from the catalog of TCR beta chain sequences. In a later analysis, TCR nucleotide sequences were compared against IMGT/GENE-DB human TR gene sequences so that V and J genes could be assigned. Using the TCRdist pipeline, a later analysis assigned CDR3 sequences along with most-parsimonious VDJ recombination scenarios. In a later analysis, each TCR beta chain was defined by its CDR3 amino acid sequence together with its V-gene family, and reads without a unique V-gene family were excluded. A later analysis removed 500 to 600 highly shared, low-generation-probability nucleotide sequences to deal with suspected cross-contamination and a sequencing artifact. For each public chain, a later analysis derived a clonal expansion index from normalized ranks of inferred template counts within each repertoire. Generation probabilities in a later analysis came from a VDJ recombination model fitted to out-of-frame rearrangements, and those results were checked against IGoR. In a later analysis, TCR-TCR, TCR-HLA and TCR-CMV co-occurrence was scored with hypergeometric tests, and a repertoire-size bias correction was applied to TCR pairs. In a later analysis, false discovery rates were estimated by permuting HLA or CMV assignments 20 times. In a later analysis, co-occurring TCRs were grouped using DBSCAN, with TCRdist sequence similarity added in when clustering inside HLA-allele-positive subsets. Repertoires with fewer than 30,000 or more than 120,000 public chains were left out of co-occurrence clustering, as were a few repertoires with anomalous nucleotide sharing. This immuneACCESS table, as held by TCRdb, lists in-frame sequences with V and J called but not all clones. Of the missing ones, under half trace to an unresolved V gene in checked studies; the others have no known cause. For V, J and clone size, that table is used; D and trimming come from the DNA. This sample has about 160,000 clones in its table, and 80% of those were observed once. The ten biggest clones cover 1.3% of the sample.

The cohort was made up of roughly 670 healthy bone marrow donors. At the time of sampling, all cohort members were nominally healthy, though unrecorded immune exposures were likely present. The donor was CMV seronegative and was included in the group of around 320 seronegative cohort members. Each donor provided a peripheral blood sample, and peripheral blood mononuclear cells were used for TCR beta sequencing. The Qiagen DNeasy Blood Extraction Kit was used to extract genomic DNA from the blood cell samples. The CDR3 spans 16 residues, from the cysteine through the phenylalanine. Only the CDR3 DNA stays, 48 bases, in frame from base 1. The germline V gene encodes CDR1 MDHEN and CDR2 SYDVKM. The data derive from a study of cytomegalovirus exposure and HLA in healthy donors (dated by TCRdb to the late 2010s). Regarding the complete study: An earlier analysis of more than 550 of the donors reported 276 Gb of sequence data and roughly 120 million unique TCR beta sequences obtained from approximately 180 million T cells. An earlier analysis of more than 450 of the donors used high-throughput TCR beta sequencing to judge whether each TCR beta V gene segment behaved as functional or pseudogenic. In a later genetic analysis, genome-wide SNP genotypes for 398 of the 666 donors were used, and that subset was treated as a discovery cohort. Roughly five DR-DQ haplotypes were handled as single units for association and clustering because linkage in the cohort was strong. Of the approximately 400 genotyped donors, 75% to 85% were placed in the genetic ancestry cluster associated with self-reported Caucasian donors. Every discovery cohort repertoire had been produced on one sequencing platform. The study combined high-throughput TCR immunosequencing, statistical association of individual TCRs with disease status, and machine learning to predict cytomegalovirus infection status. The study aimed to test whether cataloging public T cell receptors could reveal signatures of past pathogen exposure. Donor age, sex, ethnicity and CMV serostatus were compiled alongside the repertoire data. In a later analysis, previously published TCR beta repertoires from 550 to 700 donors were re-analyzed and high-resolution HLA genotyping was added so that TCR occurrence patterns could be studied. Class I and class II HLA loci were covered by the typing at four-digit resolution. In addition to the first cohort of roughly 670 subjects, a separate validation cohort of 120 different subjects was used. Typing coverage differed by locus: A, B, C, DRB1 and DQB1 were typed in about 620-630 donors, DQA1 in about 500, DPA1 in over 600, and DPB1 in just under 480. About 300 gigabases of sequencing data and around 90 million unique TCR sequences made up an early release that covered nearly 650 HLA-typed donors. Among around 400 genotyped donors of the cohort, an average of roughly 230,000 unique TCR beta nucleotide sequences was sequenced per donor, of which 15% to 20% were non-productive. Rather than using new phenotypic data, the later analysis identified candidate immune exposures from TCR beta sequences and from how often those sequences occurred across donors. The study used immunosequencing to profile the T cell repertoires of 600 to 850 subjects and linked those repertoires to cytomegalovirus serostatus. What the research found in general, with its limitations: A later analysis found that HLA-associated TCR beta chains were more clonally expanded and had lower generation probabilities than equally common non-associated chains. Most TCR sequences were seen in very few donors, while some public TCRs were found in many individuals. According to the authors, the approach could potentially be generalized to other disease states and immunological phenotypes. A total of some 180 TCR beta chains were listed by the study as associated with cytomegalovirus. Some 15 rarely observed V segments, including chromosome 9 orphons, were excluded from the earlier analysis of a few hundred of the donors because counts were too low. A cluster of highly shared sequence variants was judged likely to represent a technical artifact of the sequencing pipeline. In an earlier analysis of fewer than 700 of the donors, most TCR beta V segments appeared in productive rearrangements about 90% or about 30% of the time, broadly matching IMGT annotations. According to a later analysis, parvovirus B19, influenza, CMV and Epstein-Barr virus appeared linked to several top co-occurrence clusters. Some IMGT-functional V segments, including TRBV6-2 and TRBV6-3, could not be told apart with the 87-base-pair reads, so those segments were excluded. The cohort was sequenced for TCR beta chains only, and without alpha or paired-chain data the features that could be detected were limited. For the cohort, immune exposure information was limited to CMV serostatus. According to a later genetic analysis, donors in an Asian-associated ancestry cluster had fewer N-insertions in productive TCRs than the approximately 710-donor mean. When HLA alleles, especially DR and DQ, strongly co-occurred, attributing TCR associations to individual alleles was difficult. Specific HLA alleles were associated with over 15,000 TCR beta sequences at a false discovery rate of 0.05 in a later analysis. The classifier was reported to diagnose cytomegalovirus status with high specificity and sensitivity in both the original and validation cohorts. Correlated functional status among segregating V segments might be attributable to linkage disequilibrium, but an unknown experimental factor could not be ruled out. In vitro tests confirmed that three of the cytomegalovirus-associated TCR beta chains recognize cytomegalovirus antigens. A further reported finding was that TCR beta sequences accurately predicted the HLA-A and HLA-B alleles for most subjects in the first cohort. Most CMV-associated TCR beta chains appeared to be HLA-restricted in a later analysis, and the HLA associations seemed to be driven largely by CMV exposure. In a later genetic analysis, a missense DCLRE1C variant was associated with V-gene and J-gene trimming of TCR beta chains, and the association was replicated in an independent cohort. Presence/absence analyses assumed roughly uniform sequencing depth across donors, an assumption that may not hold. In a later analysis, the rate of TCR association differed among HLA loci, with DRB1 alleles having the most associated TCRs and HLA-C alleles having the fewest. Because some donors lacked HLA typing at each locus, the association tests relied only on the typed subset.

The sequencing sample was made of PBMCs. The sequence links TRBV28 to TRBJ2-5, with a tentative D gene TRBD1 over 6 matching bases. The J call may be wrong; the DNA end is better matched by TRBJ2-7. This clonotype originated in a woman between 50 and 59 years old in good health and CMV-seronegative. This receptor carries the CDR3 CASSLWGDIRGYEQYF. The sequenced DNA is TGTGCCAGCAGTTTATGGGGGGACATTCGCGGCTACGAGCAGTACTTC.